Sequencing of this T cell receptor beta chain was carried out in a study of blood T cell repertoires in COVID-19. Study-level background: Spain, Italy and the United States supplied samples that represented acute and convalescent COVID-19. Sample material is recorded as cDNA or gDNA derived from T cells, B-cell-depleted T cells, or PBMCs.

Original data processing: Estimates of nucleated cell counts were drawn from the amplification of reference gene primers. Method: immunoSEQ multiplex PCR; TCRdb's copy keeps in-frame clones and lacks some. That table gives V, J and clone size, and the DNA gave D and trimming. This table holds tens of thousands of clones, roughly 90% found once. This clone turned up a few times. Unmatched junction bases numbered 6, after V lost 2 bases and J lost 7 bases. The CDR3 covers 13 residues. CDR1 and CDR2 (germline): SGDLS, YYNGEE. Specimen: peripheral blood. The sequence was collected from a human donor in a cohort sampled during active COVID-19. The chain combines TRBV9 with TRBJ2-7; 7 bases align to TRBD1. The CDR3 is CASSVSGTAEQYF. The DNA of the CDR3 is TGTGCCAGCAGCGTCTCCGGGACAGCAGAGCAGTACTTC.